This paragraph covers one TCR beta chain sequence. Libraries were prepared by immunoSEQ multiplex PCR; TCRdb keeps only in-frame clonotypes and omits some of them. The profile covers about 81,000 clones, with around 95% appearing a single time and about 0.37% taken by the ten largest. The germline V gene encodes CDR1 SGHNT and CDR2 YENEEA. The CDR3 extends over 13 amino acids. V lost 3 bases, J lost 2 bases, and 6 bases lay in between. These data belong to a study of technical replicates of blood from a handful of donors. This receptor was identified in a human donor in good health. The chain joins TRBV11-3 to TRBJ2-3; unclear D gene. What was sequenced was T cells isolated from PBMCs. CDR3 bases: TGTGCCAGCAGCTTCATTTTCACAGATACGCAGTATTTT. Its protein is CASSFIFTDTQYF.